This T cell receptor (beta chain) originates from a study of blood T cell repertoires in COVID-19. This CDR3 spans 15 amino acids. The germline V and J ends were trimmed by 3 bases and 1 base, with 12 bases remaining between them. Germline V gives CDR1 LGHDT, CDR2 YNNKEL (reference sequence). In the original processing: From reference gene primer amplification, estimates of nucleated cell counts were derived. Only in-frame clones appear in the TCRdb table, and some are missing; sequencing was by immunoSEQ multiplex PCR. Clone size and V and J calls were adopted from that table, with D and trimming inferred from the DNA. The sample gives 110,000 to 150,000 clones, around 88% of which show up once; approximately 1.5% is in the top ten.

The J gene is TRBJ1-2, the V gene TRBV3-1 (or the pseudogene TRBV3-2); weak D call: TRBD1 (5 bases). The sequenced material came from peripheral blood. The clonotype originates from a woman aged 55-75 years with acute or convalescent COVID-19. CDR3 in amino acids: CASSQDTIRNYGYTF. The CDR3 DNA follows: TGTGCCAGCAGCCAGGACACGATACGTAACTATGGCTACACCTTC.